The 26 T cell receptor beta chains reported below all come from one sample, sequenced in a study of T cell responses to AZD1222 COVID-19 vaccine. Libraries were prepared by immunoSEQ multiplex PCR; TCRdb keeps only in-frame clonotypes and omits some of them. The sample lists approximately 75,000 clones, more than 75% occurring once. This material consisted of peripheral blood, taken 28 days after the second AZD1222 dose. These receptors were taken from an adult who received the AZD1222 COVID-19 vaccine.

CDR3 nucleotide sequence: TGTGCCAGCAGTGAGAAAGGGAACCACACGGGGATTAGCAATCAGCCCCAGCATTTT. Amino acids: CASSEKGNHTGISNQPQHF. J is TRBJ1-5 and V is TRBV2, with unresolved D. Germline values: CDR1 SNHLY, CDR2 FYNNEI. Trimming cost V 3 bases and J 0 bases, with 21 bases left between them. The CDR3 has 19 amino acids.

The chain combines TRBV7-2 with TRBJ2-1; 10 nucleotides align to TRBD2. CDR3 length: 14 amino acids. Germline assignment: CDR1 SGHTA and CDR2 FQGNSA. The V segment lost 5 bases and the J segment 7 bases; nucleotides outside the gene matches: 5. The CDR3 sequence is CASSPSGGANEQFF. CDR3 in DNA: TGTGCCAGCAGCCCAAGCGGGGGGGCGAATGAGCAGTTCTTC.

The chain carries TRBV28 and TRBJ1-6; tentative D call: TRBD1 (6 bases). Germline assignment: CDR1 MDHEN and CDR2 SYDVKM. This CDR3 has 20 amino acids. Trimming shortened V by 7 bases and J by 0 bases, and 25 bases separated the two germline ends. This chain's CDR3 is CASIGGPGRAMSSYNSPLHF. CDR3 sequence (DNA): TGTGCCAGCATCGGGGGGCCTGGCAGGGCCATGAGCTCCTATAATTCACCCCTCCACTTT.

This sequence joins TRBV19 and TRBJ1-4; D is undetermined. CDR3 size: 14 residues. Germline CDR1 LNHDA, CDR2 SQIVND (reference sequence). Trimming cost V 3 bases and J 7 bases, with 12 bases left between them. CDR3 region: CASSMPGSGEKLFF. The CDR3 coding sequence is TGTGCCAGTAGTATGCCGGGGTCGGGTGAAAAACTGTTTTTT.

The rearrangement uses TRBV7-3 and TRBJ1-1, with D uncertain. V lost 2 bases to trimming and J lost 1 base, with 14 bases between them. The CDR3 spans 16 residues. Germline V gene lookup returns CDR1 SGHTA and CDR2 FQGTGA. CDR3 sequence: CASSLYGLGSNTEAFF. CDR3 nucleotide sequence: TGTGCCAGCAGCTTATATGGTTTGGGATCGAACACTGAAGCTTTCTTT.

The chain carries TRBV6-5 and TRBJ1-5, with a possible D match to TRBD1 (6 bases). The CDR3 extends over 14 amino acids. Germline-derived CDR1 and CDR2 are MNHEY and SVGAGI. V gave up 4 bases and J gave up 0 bases, with 7 bases separating them. Here the CDR3 reads CASSSTGSNQPQHF. In DNA, the CDR3 is TGTGCCAGCAGTTCGACAGGTAGCAATCAGCCCCAGCATTTT.

There are a few counts of this clone. The chain has TRBV6-6 and TRBJ1-1; D possibly corresponds to TRBD1 (6 bases). Germline V lookup: CDR1 MNHNY, CDR2 SVGAGI (reference sequence). Trimming took 5 bases from V and 0 from J, leaving 16 bases between them. The CDR3 consists of 16 residues. CDR3 in DNA: TGTGCCAGCAGTCTCCGACAGGCTACGTTGAACACTGAAGCTTTCTTT. Amino acid sequence: CASSLRQATLNTEAFF.

The V call is TRBV12-3 or TRBV12-4, the J call TRBJ1-2; tentatively, D is TRBD1 (5 bases). Between the trimmed V and J ends, which lost 6 bases and 4 bases, there was a span of 12 bases. The CDR3 length is 13 residues. CDR3 region: CASRPQGFYGYTF. In nucleotides, the CDR3 is TGTGCCAGCAGGCCCCAGGGTTTCTATGGCTACACCTTC.

The rearrangement joins TRBV9 to TRBJ2-7, with 7 bases lining up with TRBD1. The CDR3 length is 14 residues. The germline V gene encodes CDR1 SGDLS and CDR2 YYNGEE. Trimming cost V 0 bases and J 2 bases; bases outside gene matches: 2. The CDR3 reads CASSVDRGAYEQYF. CDR3 sequence (DNA): TGTGCCAGCAGCGTAGACAGGGGAGCCTACGAGCAGTACTTC.

J is TRBJ1-6 and V is TRBV30; 8 nucleotides align to TRBD1. The V segment lost 0 bases and the J segment 10 bases; nucleotides outside the gene matches: 8. Per germline, CDR1 GTSNPN and CDR2 SVGIG (reference sequence). The CDR3 extends over 15 amino acids. CDR3 nucleotide sequence: TGTGCCTGGAGTGTCATCAGGGCAGGGGGCTCACCCCTCCACTTT. It encodes CAWSVIRAGGSPLHF. Drawing the rest from reference TRBV30 and TRBJ1-6, the complete variable domain is SQTIHQWPATLVQPVGSPLSLECTVEGTSNPNLYWYRQAAGRGLQLLFYSVGIGQISSEVPQNLSASRPQDRQFILSSKKLLLSDSGFYLCAWSVIRAGGSPLHFGNGTRLTVT.

This clone has a single count. This rearrangement joins TRBV7-3 to TRBJ2-7; perhaps D is TRBD1 or TRBD2 (5 bases each). The CDR3 has 14 amino acids. V was trimmed by 7 bases and J by 4 bases, leaving 17 bases between them. Germline-derived CDR1 and CDR2 are SGHTA and FQGTGA. As DNA, the CDR3 is TGTGCCAGCACCCCCGGGGCTCCCTTATACGAGCAGTACTTC. It codes for CASTPGAPLYEQYF.

CDR3 sequence reads: CASSQQGATNEKLFF. The CDR3 nucleotides read TGTGCCAGCAGCCAACAAGGGGCAACTAATGAAAAACTGTTTTTT. The chain combines TRBV3-1 (or the pseudogene TRBV3-2) with TRBJ1-4; a weak D match, TRBD1 (5 bases). V was cut by 2 bases and J by 0 bases, with 7 bases left in between. The CDR3 is 15 amino acids. Per germline, CDR1 LGHDT and CDR2 YNNKEL (reference sequence).

The chain uses TRBV2 and TRBJ2-7; no reliable D call. Per the germline V gene, CDR1 is SNHLY and CDR2 is FYNNEI. This CDR3 is built from 12 residues. The germline V and J ends were trimmed by 6 bases and 3 bases, with 9 bases remaining between them. CDR3 sequence (DNA): TGTGCCAGCAGAGACCCTAGCTACGAGCAGTACTTC. This codes for CASRDPSYEQYF.

V and J are TRBV28 and TRBJ1-1, with a tentative D call TRBD1 (5 bases). The V end was cut by 4 bases, the J end by 0 bases, with 9 bases between. This CDR3 has 14 amino acids. Germline CDR1 is MDHEN and CDR2 is SYDVKM. The CDR3 DNA is TGTGCCAGCAGTTCGACAGCCATGAACACTGAAGCTTTCTTT. Its translation is CASSSTAMNTEAFF.

The rearrangement joins TRBV12-3 or TRBV12-4 to TRBJ1-1; D is ambiguous. CDR3 size: 11 residues. The V end was cut by 6 bases, the J end by 3 bases, with 5 bases between. The CDR3: CASSFYTEAFF. CDR3 coding DNA: TGTGCCAGCAGCTTTTACACTGAAGCTTTCTTT.

The V call is TRBV5-1, the J call TRBJ1-6, with 8 nucleotides matching TRBD1. J lost 0 bases, V lost 5 bases, and 4 bases had no gene match. From germline, CDR1 is SGHRS and CDR2 YFSETQ. The CDR3 has 16 amino acids. The CDR3 region has the DNA TGCGCCAGCAGGGGACAGGCGAGCTCCTATAATTCACCCCTCCACTTT. It translates to CASRGQASSYNSPLHF.

This sequence joins TRBV7-3 and TRBJ1-6, with D tentatively TRBD1 (5 bases). Trimming shortened V by 2 bases and J by 4 bases, and 9 bases separated the two germline ends. Germline V gene lookup returns CDR1 SGHTA and CDR2 FQGTGA. The CDR3 is 15 amino acids. As DNA, the CDR3 is TGTGCCAGCAGCTTATCGACAGTGTATAATTCACCCCTCCACTTT. This encodes CASSLSTVYNSPLHF.

The V gene is TRBV9, the J gene TRBJ2-5, with 8 bases identical to TRBD2. The V gene's germline CDR1 is SGDLS and CDR2 YYNGEE. The length of the CDR3 is 14 residues. Trimming removed 1 base from V and 5 bases from J; junction bases left unmatched: 4. CDR3 region: CASSVRGLVETQYF. CDR3 bases: TGTGCCAGCAGCGTACGGGGACTAGTGGAGACCCAGTACTTC.

CDR3 DNA: TGTGCCAGCAGCTTGGCCGTGGGACAGGGAAATTCACCCCTCCACTTT. Translated: CASSLAVGQGNSPLHF. The rearrangement uses TRBV5-5 and TRBJ1-6; 9 bases are shared with TRBD1. Germline values: CDR1 SGHKS, CDR2 YYEKEE (reference sequence). V dropped 0 bases and J dropped 7; count of bases not matched to a gene: 5. The CDR3 runs 16 residues.

The genes are TRBV7-9 and TRBJ1-5; 7 bases agree with TRBD1. Germline assignment: CDR1 SEHNR and CDR2 FQNEAQ (reference sequence). The CDR3 runs 13 residues. After removal of 5 bases from V and 5 bases from J, the junction contained 3 bases not matched to a gene. CDR3 amino acids: CASSTTGDQPQHF. The DNA for the CDR3 is TGTGCCAGCAGCACAACAGGGGATCAGCCCCAGCATTTT.

The chain couples TRBV11-2 to TRBJ1-2; D is unresolved. This CDR3 is built from 14 residues. Trimming shortened V by 5 bases and J by 8 bases, and 18 bases separated the two germline ends. The germline gives CDR1 SGHAT, CDR2 FQNNGV. As DNA, the CDR3 is TGTGCCAGCAGCCCCTTGGGCACACGAGGGGGCTACACCTTC. As protein: CASSPLGTRGGYTF.

The chain links TRBV6-5 to TRBJ1-5; 9 bases match TRBD1. With 11 bases clipped from V and 7 bases from J, the junction kept 15 bases outside the gene matches. The CDR3 is 15 amino acids. The germline V gene has CDR1 MNHEY and CDR2 SVGAGI. The CDR3 sequence: CARPTRQGERQPQHF. For the CDR3, the DNA is TGTGCCCGCCCAACCAGACAGGGGGAGCGACAGCCCCAGCATTTT.

The genes are TRBV4-1 and TRBJ1-5, with D uncertain. The CDR3 is 16 amino acids. Looked up from germline, CDR1 is MGHRA and CDR2 is YSYEKL. V lost 1 base and J lost 2, with 12 bases in between. Written as DNA, the CDR3 is TGCGCCAGCAGCCAAGGAGGGTCCGGTGGCAATCAGCCCCAGCATTTT. Protein product: CASSQGGSGGNQPQHF.

This sequence joins TRBV5-1 and TRBJ2-1; D is unclear. From germline, CDR1 is SGHRS and CDR2 YFSETQ. Trimming shortened V by 1 base and J by 5 bases, and 10 bases separated the two germline ends. The CDR3 totals 14 residues. In DNA, the CDR3 is TGCGCCAGCAGCTTGAGGTGGCTAAACAATGAGCAGTTCTTC. Translation: CASSLRWLNNEQFF.

The genes are TRBV24-1 and TRBJ2-1; a possible D gene is TRBD1 (6 bases). This CDR3 comprises 14 residues. V was shortened by 4 bases and J by 8 bases, with 14 bases between the two germline ends. In germline, CDR1 is KGHDR, CDR2 SFDVKD. CDR3 amino acids: CATSDANRVDEQFF. The CDR3 DNA reads TGTGCCACCAGTGACGCTAACAGGGTGGATGAGCAGTTCTTC.

This rearrangement joins TRBV19 to TRBJ2-1; D is perhaps TRBD1 (6 bases). CDR1 is LNHDA and CDR2 is SQIVND in the germline V gene (reference sequence). This CDR3 is 14 amino acids long. V lost 4 bases and J lost 2, with 9 bases in between. This CDR3 is CASSNRETYNEQFF. CDR3 nucleotides: TGTGCCAGTAGTAACAGGGAAACCTACAATGAGCAGTTCTTC.